One sample yielded the 12 T cell receptor beta chains listed below, sequenced in a study of cytomegalovirus exposure and HLA in healthy donors. The PCR ran on 60 Vbeta and 13 Jbeta primers. Generated by immunoSEQ multiplex PCR, the TCRdb table keeps only in-frame clones and is missing some. Of 120,000 to 150,000 clones detected, roughly 80% appear once; the ten largest clones hold about 4.1%. The sample comprised PBMCs. Source of these receptors: a woman aged 35 to 49 in good health and CMV-seropositive.

The gene calls are TRBV27 and TRBJ2-7, with 11 nucleotides matching TRBD2. Germline values: CDR1 MNHEY, CDR2 SMNVEV (reference sequence). V lost 4 bases to trimming and J lost 3 bases; unmatched junction nucleotides: 8. This CDR3 contains 16 residues. The CDR3 coding sequence is TGTGCCAGCAGTTACTCCCGACTAGCGGGAAACTACGAGCAGTACTTC. This sequence encodes CASSYSRLAGNYEQYF.

The rearrangement joins TRBV28 to TRBJ1-2; D gene ambiguous. V shed 1 base and J shed 3 bases, with 12 bases lying between them. The germline gives CDR1 MDHEN, CDR2 SYDVKM. This CDR3 spans 15 amino acids. Here the CDR3 reads CASSLFIQSYYGYTF. DNA for the CDR3: TGTGCCAGCAGTTTATTCATACAGTCTTACTATGGCTACACCTTC.

The chain joins TRBV6-1 to TRBJ2-7; D unresolved. The CDR3 is 14 amino acids. The ends were cut back, 7 bases at V and 1 base at J, with 14 bases in the middle. Per germline, CDR1 MNHNS and CDR2 SASEGT. The CDR3 DNA reads as TGTGCCAGCAACCTCGGGTCGTTATCCTACGAGCAGTACTTC. This encodes CASNLGSLSYEQYF.

The V gene is TRBV7-3, the J gene TRBJ2-1; 12 bases map to TRBD2. Germline loops: CDR1 SGHTA, CDR2 FQGTGA. With 0 bases clipped from V and 8 bases from J, the junction kept 5 bases outside the gene matches. The CDR3 length is 16 residues. The CDR3 protein is CASSLTLAGGFDEQFF. As DNA, the CDR3 is TGTGCCAGCAGCTTAACTCTAGCGGGGGGGTTCGATGAGCAGTTCTTC.

The table lists this clone with a few counts. CDR3 DNA sequence: TGTGCCGGTAAGACAGGGGGCTCTACTGAAGCTTTCTTT. Translating it yields CAGKTGGSTEAFF. The chain carries TRBV2 and TRBJ1-1; 10 nucleotides align to TRBD1. The V and J ends lost 11 bases and 5 bases, in that order; junction bases with no gene match: 8. Germline V CDR1 and CDR2: SNHLY, FYNNEI. The CDR3 length is 13 residues.

J is TRBJ2-7 and V is TRBV6-5, with 8 bases aligning to TRBD1. Germline CDR1 and CDR2: MNHEY and SVGAGI. There are 15 residues in the CDR3. V lost 5 bases, J lost 3 bases, and 9 bases stayed unmatched. The CDR3 bases are TGTGCCAGCAGTCCCCGGGGACAGGCTTTCTACGAGCAGTACTTC. Residues: CASSPRGQAFYEQYF.

In its sample, this clone was seen a few times. V gene TRBV7-9 combines with J gene TRBJ2-4, with D tentatively TRBD2 (5 bases). The CDR3 runs 15 residues. The germline CDR1 and CDR2 sequences are SEHNR and FQNEAQ (reference sequence). V lost 4 bases and J 0 bases, leaving 10 bases between the germline ends. The CDR3: CASSSVAIAKNIQYF. Here the CDR3 DNA reads TGTGCCAGCAGCTCTGTAGCGATAGCCAAAAACATTCAGTACTTC.

The rearrangement uses TRBV4-2 and TRBJ2-3; 13 positions match TRBD2. V shed 0 bases, J shed 3 bases, and the junction held 3 bases outside the gene matches. Germline values: CDR1 LGHNA, CDR2 YNFKEQ. The length of the CDR3 is 17 residues. This chain's CDR3 is CASSQETSGRKTDTQYF. Written as DNA, the CDR3 is TGTGCCAGCAGCCAAGAGACTAGCGGGAGGAAGACAGATACGCAGTATTTT.

This clone was counted a few times. The chain joins TRBV14 to TRBJ1-4; 8 bases match TRBD1. Germline CDR1 SGHDN, CDR2 FVKESK. V was clipped by 3 bases and J by 6 bases; unmatched bases: 9. The CDR3 contains 16 residues. The CDR3 DNA is TGTGCCAGCAGCCAGCTAGGACAGGGAACAGATGAAAAACTGTTTTTT. Translated: CASSQLGQGTDEKLFF.

On this clone itself: This sample includes further DNA sequences coding for the same CDR3. The rearrangement joins TRBV10-3 to TRBJ1-1; D call uncertain. The CDR3 contains 14 residues. The V gene lost 0 bases and the J gene lost 1 base, with 6 bases spanning the gap. Germline CDR1 is ENHRY and CDR2 is SYGVKD. The CDR3 spells CAISESGGNTEAFF. In DNA, the CDR3 is TGTGCCATCAGTGAGTCGGGAGGGAACACTGAAGCTTTCTTT.

CDR3 DNA: TGTGCCAGCATGCCCAGGGGAACTAATGAAAAACTGTTTTTT. It specifies CASMPRGTNEKLFF. This chain uses TRBV27 with TRBJ1-4, with D perhaps TRBD1 (6 bases). The CDR3 runs to 14 residues. V was shortened by 7 bases and J by 1 base, with 10 bases between the two germline ends. The germline gives CDR1 MNHEY, CDR2 SMNVEV (reference sequence).

The rearrangement links TRBV27 to TRBJ2-2, with 8 bases that match TRBD2. Trimming cost V 6 bases and J 2 bases; bases outside gene matches: 5. Germline V gene sequence: CDR1 MNHEY, CDR2 SMNVEV (reference sequence). This CDR3 spans 15 amino acids. The DNA of the CDR3 is TGTGCCAGCAGATCGGGGGGGGGAAACACCGGGGAGCTGTTTTTT. It is translated as CASRSGGGNTGELFF.